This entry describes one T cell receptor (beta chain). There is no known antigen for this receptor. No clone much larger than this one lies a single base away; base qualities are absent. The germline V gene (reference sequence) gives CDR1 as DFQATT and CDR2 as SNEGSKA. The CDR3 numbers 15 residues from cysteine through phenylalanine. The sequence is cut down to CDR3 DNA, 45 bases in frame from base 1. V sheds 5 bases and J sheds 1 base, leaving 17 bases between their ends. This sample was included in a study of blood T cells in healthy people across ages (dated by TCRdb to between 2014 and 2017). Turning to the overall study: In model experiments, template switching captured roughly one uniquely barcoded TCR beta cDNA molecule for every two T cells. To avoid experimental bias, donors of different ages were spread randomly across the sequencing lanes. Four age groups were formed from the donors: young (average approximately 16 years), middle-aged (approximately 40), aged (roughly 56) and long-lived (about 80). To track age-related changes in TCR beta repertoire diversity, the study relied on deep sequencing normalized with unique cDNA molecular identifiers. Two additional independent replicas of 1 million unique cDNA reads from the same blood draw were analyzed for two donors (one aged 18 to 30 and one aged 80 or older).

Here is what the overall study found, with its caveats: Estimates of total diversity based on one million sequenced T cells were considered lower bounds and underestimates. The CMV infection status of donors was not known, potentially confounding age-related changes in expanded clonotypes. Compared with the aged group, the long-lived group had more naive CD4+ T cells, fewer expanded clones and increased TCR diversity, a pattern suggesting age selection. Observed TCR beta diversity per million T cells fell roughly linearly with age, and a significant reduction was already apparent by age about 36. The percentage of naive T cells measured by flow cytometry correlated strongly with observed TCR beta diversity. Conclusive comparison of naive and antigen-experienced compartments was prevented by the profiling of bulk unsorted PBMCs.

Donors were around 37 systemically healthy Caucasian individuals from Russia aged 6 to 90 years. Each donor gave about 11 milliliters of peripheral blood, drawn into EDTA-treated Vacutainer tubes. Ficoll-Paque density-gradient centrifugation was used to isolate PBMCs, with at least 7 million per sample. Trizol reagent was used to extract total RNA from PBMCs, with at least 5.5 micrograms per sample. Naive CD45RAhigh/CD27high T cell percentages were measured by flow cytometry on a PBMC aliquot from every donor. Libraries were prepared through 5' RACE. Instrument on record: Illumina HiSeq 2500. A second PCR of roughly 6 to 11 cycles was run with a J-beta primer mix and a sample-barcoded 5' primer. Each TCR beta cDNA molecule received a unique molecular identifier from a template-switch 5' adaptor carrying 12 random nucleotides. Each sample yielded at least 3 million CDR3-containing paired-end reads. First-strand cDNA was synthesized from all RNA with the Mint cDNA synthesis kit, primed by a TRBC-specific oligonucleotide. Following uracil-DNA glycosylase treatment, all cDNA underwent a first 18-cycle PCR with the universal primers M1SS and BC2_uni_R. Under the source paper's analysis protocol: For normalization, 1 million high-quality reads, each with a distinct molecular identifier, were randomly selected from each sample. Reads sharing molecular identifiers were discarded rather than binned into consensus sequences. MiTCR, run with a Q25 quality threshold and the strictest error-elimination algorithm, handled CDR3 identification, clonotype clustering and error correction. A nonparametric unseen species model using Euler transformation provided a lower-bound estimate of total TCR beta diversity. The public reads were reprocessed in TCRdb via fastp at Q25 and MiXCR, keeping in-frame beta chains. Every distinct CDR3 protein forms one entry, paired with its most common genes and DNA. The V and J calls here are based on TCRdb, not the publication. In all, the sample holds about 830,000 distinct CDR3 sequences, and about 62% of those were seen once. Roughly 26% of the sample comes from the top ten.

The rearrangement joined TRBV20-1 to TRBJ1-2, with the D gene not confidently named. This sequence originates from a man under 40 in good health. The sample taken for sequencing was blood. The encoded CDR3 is CSAPQFTKSNYGYTF. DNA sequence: TGCAGTGCTCCCCAATTCACGAAAAGTAACTATGGCTACACCTTC.